Sequencing of this T cell receptor (beta chain) was carried out in a study of neurological immune-mediated disorders. Overall study context: Relapsing-remitting disease was seen in 31 of the 34 multiple sclerosis patients, and secondary progressive disease was seen in 3. The study, taken as a whole, reports: There were no CDR3 amino acid sequences shared by expanded clones across subjects, a result suggesting private repertoires in all groups.

This clonotype has more than one count but fewer than ten. Its antigen is unidentified. The CDR3 sequence is 14 residues long. Germline assignment: CDR1 LNHDA and CDR2 SQIVND (reference sequence). V was clipped by 3 bases and J by 7 bases, with 13 bases between them. From the 5' RACE reads, TCRdb called clonotypes with MiXCR, one entry per CDR3 protein. The sample includes roughly 56,000 distinct CDR3 sequences, roughly 3.5% seen only once; the top ten take about 7%. The sequenced sample consisted of PBMCs. The clonotype originates from a woman in her sixties or seventies with multiple sclerosis. This sequence joins TRBV19 and TRBJ1-5; the D gene is possibly TRBD1 (5 bases). CDR3 sequence (DNA): TGTGCCAGTAGTATCGGGGGACCCAAGCAGCCCCAGCATTTT. Its protein is CASSIGGPKQPQHF.